The 15 T cell receptor beta chains reported below all come from one sample, sequenced in a study of cytomegalovirus exposure and HLA in healthy donors (dated by TCRdb to between 2016 and 2019). Library preparation employed the immunoSEQ multiplex PCR assay. A mixture of 60 forward primers for TCR Vbeta segments and 13 reverse primers for TCR Jbeta segments was used in the multiplex PCR. TCRdb took this table from immuneACCESS and kept in-frame rearrangements with V and J called. Such tables lack part of the clones; where checked against another copy, unresolved V genes explain under half of the gap, and the rest is unexplained. The sample table gives 200,000 to 250,000 clones. The ten largest account for approximately 0.98% of the sample. The sequenced sample consisted of PBMCs. The receptors were gathered from a woman in her twenties or thirties in good health and CMV-seropositive.

The chain has TRBV5-1 and TRBJ1-2, with D unclear. The CDR3 runs to 13 residues. Germline lookup yields CDR1 SGHRS and CDR2 YFSETQ. Between the trimmed V and J ends, which lost 0 bases and 8 bases, there was a span of 11 bases. CDR3 DNA sequence: TGCGCCAGCAGCTTGGCCCCTTCGGGGGGCTACACCTTC. Its translation: CASSLAPSGGYTF.

This chain links TRBV7-2 with TRBJ1-2, with D uncertain. Germline-derived CDR1 and CDR2 are SGHTA and FQGNSA. This CDR3 spans 14 amino acids. The V and J ends lost 5 bases and 8 bases respectively, with 18 bases between them. CDR3: CASSPIGLKGGYTF. The DNA of the CDR3 is TGTGCCAGCAGCCCCATCGGACTTAAAGGCGGCTACACCTTC.

The gene calls are TRBV25-1 and TRBJ2-7, with D possibly TRBD2 on 5 matching bases. Germline CDR1 and CDR2: MGHDK and SYGVNS. The CDR3 sequence is 16 residues long. Trimming removed 5 bases from V and 0 bases from J, with 17 bases in between. As DNA, the CDR3 is TGTGCCAGCAGTAAGGAAGGGAGTAAAAGCTCCTACGAGCAGTACTTC. It yields the protein CASSKEGSKSSYEQYF.

This chain connects TRBV6-6 to TRBJ2-7; 7 nucleotides line up with TRBD1. The CDR3 is made up of 13 amino acids. The trim removed 6 bases at V and 2 bases at J, leaving 4 bases unmatched. CDR1 and CDR2 (germline): MNHNY, SVGAGI (reference sequence). CDR3 loop: CASRTGPAYEQYF. CDR3 sequence (DNA): TGTGCCAGCAGGACAGGGCCGGCCTACGAGCAGTACTTC.

The V and J genes are TRBV9 and TRBJ1-2; D not certain. Germline CDR1 is SGDLS and CDR2 is YYNGEE. The CDR3 sequence is 14 residues long. Trimming left V 0 bases short and J 5 bases short, with 11 bases between. This chain's CDR3 is CASSVAFGGYGYTF. The CDR3 DNA reads as TGTGCCAGCAGCGTAGCTTTCGGAGGGTATGGCTACACCTTC.

The chain combines TRBV9 with TRBJ2-7; possible D gene TRBD1, 6 bases. CDR1 is SGDLS and CDR2 is YYNGEE in the germline V gene. Trimming cost V 2 bases and J 2 bases, with 8 bases left between them. This CDR3 has 13 residues. The CDR3 reads CASSVGQTYEQYF. CDR3 coding DNA: TGTGCCAGCAGCGTCGGACAGACCTACGAGCAGTACTTC. The entire variable domain, with the rest obtained from reference TRBV9 and TRBJ2-7, is as follows: DSGVTQTPKHLITATGQRVTLRCSPRSGDLSVYWYQQSLDQGLQFLIQYYNGEERAKGNILERFSAQQFPDLHSELNLSSLELGDSALYFCASSVGQTYEQYFGPGTRLTVT.

V usage is TRBV9 and J usage is TRBJ2-7, with a weak D call TRBD2 (6 bases). The V gene's germline CDR1 is SGDLS and CDR2 YYNGEE. The CDR3 length is 13 residues. Trimming took off 1 base at V and 3 bases at J, with 8 bases between the two ends. The CDR3 nucleotides read TGTGCCAGCAGCGTAACTAGCAGCTACGAGCAGTACTTC. This gives the protein CASSVTSSYEQYF.

The V and J genes are TRBV6-6 and TRBJ1-6, with a possible D match to TRBD1 (5 bases). The CDR3 loop spans 14 amino acids. Trimming shortened V by 6 bases and J by 10 bases, and 16 bases separated the two germline ends. Germline CDR1 MNHNY, CDR2 SVGAGI (reference sequence). The CDR3 region has the DNA TGTGCCAGCAGCCAGGGTAATATCTACTCACCCCTCCACTTT. Amino acids: CASSQGNIYSPLHF.

In terms of frequency, this clone is medium-sized. The rearrangement links TRBV7-2 to TRBJ2-7, with 11 bases lining up with TRBD1. The CDR3 contains 14 residues. Germline V gene lookup returns CDR1 SGHTA and CDR2 FQGNSA. Trimming removed 4 bases from V and 7 bases from J; junction bases left unmatched: 6. CDR3: CASSSSDRGLEQYF. The CDR3 bases are TGTGCCAGCAGCTCGTCGGACAGGGGGCTTGAGCAGTACTTC.

This sequence joins TRBV9 and TRBJ2-5; 7 bases align to TRBD2. This CDR3 is built from 15 residues. Trimming removed 3 bases from V and 4 bases from J; junction bases left unmatched: 9. Germline V gene data show CDR1 as SGDLS and CDR2 as YYNGEE. The CDR3 bases are TGTGCCAGCAGCGAGGCGGGAGCCATGGGAGAGACCCAGTACTTC. Protein sequence: CASSEAGAMGETQYF.

V gene TRBV28 combines with J gene TRBJ2-7; D ambiguous. Trimming removed 6 bases from V and 3 bases from J, with 15 bases in between. Germline V gene lookup returns CDR1 MDHEN and CDR2 SYDVKM. The CDR3 length is 14 residues. The CDR3 protein is CASRSRGVSYEQYF. As DNA, the CDR3 is TGTGCCAGCAGATCCAGAGGAGTAAGCTACGAGCAGTACTTC.

The chain uses TRBV14 and TRBJ1-1; possible D gene TRBD1, 5 bases. Trimming pared 3 bases from V and 5 bases from J, leaving 19 bases between. The CDR3 totals 16 residues. The V gene's germline CDR1 is SGHDN and CDR2 FVKESK. The CDR3, as DNA: TGTGCCAGCAGCCACCTCACAGGCCTTCAAGGAACTGAAGCTTTCTTT. This sequence encodes CASSHLTGLQGTEAFF.

V usage is TRBV5-1 and J usage is TRBJ2-1; 9 bases match TRBD2. CDR3 length equals 15 residues. In germline, CDR1 is SGHRS, CDR2 YFSETQ. V dropped 7 bases and J dropped 3; count of bases not matched to a gene: 8. CDR3: CASGKRGAYYNEQFF. The CDR3, as DNA: TGCGCCAGCGGTAAGCGGGGGGCCTACTACAATGAGCAGTTCTTC.

This chain's CDR3 is CASSRTSGRSTDTQYF. Written as DNA, the CDR3 is TGCGCCAGCAGTCGGACTAGCGGGAGGAGCACAGATACGCAGTATTTT. This rearrangement joins TRBV10-1 to TRBJ2-3; 14 bases agree with TRBD2. J gave up 0 bases and V 5 bases, and 1 base lay outside the gene matches. Germline-derived CDR1 and CDR2 are WNHNN and SYGVQD (reference sequence). The CDR3 has 16 residues.

The V gene is TRBV7-2, the J gene TRBJ2-7; no definite D call. Germline CDR1 SGHTA, CDR2 FQGNSA. The CDR3 is 14 residues long. V was trimmed by 5 bases and J by 0 bases, leaving 11 bases between them. In nucleotides, the CDR3 is TGTGCCAGCAGCCGAACTCCCTCCTCCTACGAGCAGTACTTC. This codes for CASSRTPSSYEQYF.